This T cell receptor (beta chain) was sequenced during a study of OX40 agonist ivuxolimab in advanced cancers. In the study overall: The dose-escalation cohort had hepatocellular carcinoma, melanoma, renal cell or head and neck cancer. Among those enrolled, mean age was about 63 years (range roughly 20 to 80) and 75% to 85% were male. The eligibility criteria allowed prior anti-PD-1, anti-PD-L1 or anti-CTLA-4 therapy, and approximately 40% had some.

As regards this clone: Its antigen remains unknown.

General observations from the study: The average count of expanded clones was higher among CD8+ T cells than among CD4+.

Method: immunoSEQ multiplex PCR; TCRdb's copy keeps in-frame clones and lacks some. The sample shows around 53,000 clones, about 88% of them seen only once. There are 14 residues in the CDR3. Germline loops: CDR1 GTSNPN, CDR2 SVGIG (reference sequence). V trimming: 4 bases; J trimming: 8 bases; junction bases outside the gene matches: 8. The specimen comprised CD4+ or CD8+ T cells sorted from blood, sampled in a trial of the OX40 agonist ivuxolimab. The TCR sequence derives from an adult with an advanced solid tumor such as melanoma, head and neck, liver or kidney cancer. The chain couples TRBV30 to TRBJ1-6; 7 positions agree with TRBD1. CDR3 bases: TGTGCCTGGACCCCCGGGGACAGTCATTCACCCCTCCACTTT. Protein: CAWTPGDSHSPLHF.